This T cell receptor (beta chain) comes out of a study of CD8 T cells in Susac syndrome. Roughly 0.45 to 1 ug RNA was reverse transcribed with random hexamers. Coverage of TCR beta CDR3 amplification by immunoSEQ multiplex PCR extended to 54 Vbeta and 13 Jbeta. Each CDR3 protein is one row after TCRdb ran MiXCR on the immunoSEQ multiplex PCR reads. This sample has more than 200,000 distinct CDR3 sequences, with 93% found just once. Sequencing of TCR beta was performed on blood CD8+ and CD4+ T cells. The multiple sclerosis controls comprised treatment-naive patients whose relapsing-remitting disease was stable or active. TEMRA cells underwent FACS enrichment and CD8+ and CD4+ T cells underwent negative isolation. The clonotype comes from a human donor with multiple sclerosis. Sequenced sample: CD4+ T cells from PBMCs.

The CDR3 reads CASSYLSGGAAETQYF. The CDR3, as DNA: TGCGCCAGCAGCTACCTTAGCGGGGGGGCCGCGGAGACCCAGTACTTC. This sequence joins TRBV5-1 and TRBJ2-5; 11 bases are a match to TRBD2. The V segment lost 3 bases and the J segment 5 bases; nucleotides outside the gene matches: 9. The CDR3 runs to 16 residues. Germline V CDR1 and CDR2: SGHRS, YFSETQ.